A selection of T cell receptor beta chains follows, all from one sample in a study of cytomegalovirus exposure and HLA in healthy donors. Sequencing was performed with immunoSEQ multiplex PCR; in TCRdb, only in-frame clones are kept and a portion is missing. The sample yields 150,000 to 180,000 clones, around 80% seen once. The sample comprised PBMCs. The source is a man between 25 and 39 years old in good health and CMV-seropositive. The CDR3 runs from the conserved cysteine through the conserved F or W. D genes are given only for firm matches. Rows may omit the clone size; those that give it use once, few, many or a size class.

clone_size	v_call	j_call	d_call	cdr3_nt	cdr3_aa
.	TRBV5-6	TRBJ2-2	.	TGTGCCAGTTCTCAAGGACAGCTAAACACCGGGGAGCTGTTTTTT	CASSQGQLNTGELFF
.	TRBV5-1	TRBJ2-1	TRBD2	TGCGCCAGCAGCTTCCCTAGCGGGGGCACGTCCTACAATGAGCAGTTCTTC	CASSFPSGGTSYNEQFF
.	TRBV2	TRBJ2-7	.	TGTGCCAGCAGTGATGGAGTAATTAGCTACGAGCAGTACTTC	CASSDGVISYEQYF
once	TRBV27	TRBJ2-7	TRBD2	TGTGCCAGCAGTTTAATTAGGGCTAGCGGGAAATACGAGCAGTACTTC	CASSLIRASGKYEQYF
once	TRBV4-2	TRBJ1-5	TRBD1	TGTGCCAGCAGCCAAGATTCCCGGCAGGGGGATCAGCCCCAGCATTTT	CASSQDSRQGDQPQHF
.	TRBV29-1	TRBJ2-3	TRBD1	TGCAGCGTCGACAGGGATCAGCGCACAGATACGCAGTATTTT	CSVDRDQRTDTQYF
once	TRBV5-5	TRBJ1-1	.	TGTGCCAGCAGCTTGGCTACCGGCGGCACTGAAGCTTTCTTT	CASSLATGGTEAFF
.	TRBV6-1	TRBJ2-1	.	TGTGCCAGCAGTGCCCTTTTTCTAGATCCCCAAAATGAGCAGTTCTTC	CASSALFLDPQNEQFF
.	TRBV5-4	TRBJ2-2	TRBD2	TGTGCCAGCAGCCTCAAGCGGGAGGGCAGGACCGGGGAGCTGTTTTTT	CASSLKREGRTGELFF
.	TRBV11-2	TRBJ1-1	.	TGTGCCAGCAGTCCGAGCCGGGGAGAAGAGGCTGAAGCTTTCTTT	CASSPSRGEEAEAFF
.	TRBV28	TRBJ1-1	.	TGTGCCAGCAGACTACAGGGTCCGAACACTGAAGCTTTCTTT	CASRLQGPNTEAFF
.	TRBV6-1	TRBJ2-6	.	TGTGCCAGCAGTGTCGGAGGGTCTGGGGCCAACGTCCTGACTTTC	CASSVGGSGANVLTF
once	TRBV15	TRBJ1-5	.	TGTGCCACCAGCAGAGATTTAGGAGGTAATCAGCCCCAGCATTTT	CATSRDLGGNQPQHF
.	TRBV29-1	TRBJ2-7	TRBD2	TGCAGCGTTCTAGCGGGAGGCCGGGGTTTCTACGAGCAGTACTTC	CSVLAGGRGFYEQYF
.	TRBV27	TRBJ2-1	TRBD2	TGTGCCAGCAGGATAGGGCTAGCGGCTCCCAATGAGCAGTTCTTC	CASRIGLAAPNEQFF
few	TRBV7-8	TRBJ2-7	TRBD2	TGTGCCAGCAGTCTAGCGGGAGACGGCTACGAGCAGTACTTC	CASSLAGDGYEQYF
.	TRBV9	TRBJ2-1	TRBD2	TGTGCCAGCAGCCTAGGTGGACTAGCGTCCTACAATGAGCAGTTCTTC	CASSLGGLASYNEQFF
.	TRBV5-4	TRBJ2-1	.	TGTGCCAGCAGCGACGGGAGCGCCCCGCACAATGAGCAGTTCTTC	CASSDGSAPHNEQFF
once	TRBV14	TRBJ2-6	.	TGTGCCAGCAGCAAGCACTCTGGGGCCAACGTCCTGACTTTC	CASSKHSGANVLTF
.	TRBV27	TRBJ2-7	.	TGTGCCAGCAAGAGCGGACTCTCCTACGAGCAGTACTTC	CASKSGLSYEQYF
.	TRBV28	TRBJ2-1	TRBD2	TGTGCCAGCAGTTTGAGCGGGGGACCTAATGAGCAGTTCTTC	CASSLSGGPNEQFF
.	TRBV5-1	TRBJ2-1	TRBD2	TGCGCCAGCAGCTTGGGGGGGCTAGCGGGATACAATGAGCAGTTCTTC	CASSLGGLAGYNEQFF
.	TRBV19	TRBJ1-2	.	TGTGCCAGTAGTATAGTGGAGGGGAACTACACCTTC	CASSIVEGNYTF
.	TRBV4-2	TRBJ2-1	TRBD2	TGTGCCAGCAGCCAAGTGTTTTTAGCGACTAGCGGGAGGAATGAGCAGTTCTTC	CASSQVFLATSGRNEQFF
.	TRBV7-8	TRBJ2-2	.	TGTGCCAGCAGCTTCGGACAGTTGAACACCGGGGAGCTGTTTTTT	CASSFGQLNTGELFF
few	TRBV9	TRBJ2-1	.	TGTGCCAGCAGCCGGCAGGGGATTTCCTACAATGAGCAGTTCTTC	CASSRQGISYNEQFF
.	TRBV6-6	TRBJ2-5	.	TGTGCCAGCAGTTACGCCAGGGTAGAAGAGACCCAGTACTTC	CASSYARVEETQYF
.	TRBV5-1	TRBJ2-2	TRBD1	TGCGCCAGCAGCTTGGCCGGACAGGGGTACACCGGGGAGCTGTTTTTT	CASSLAGQGYTGELFF
.	TRBV4-2	TRBJ2-7	TRBD1	TGTGCCAGCAGCCAAGGGACAGGGCTCGAGCAGTACTTC	CASSQGTGLEQYF
.	TRBV15	TRBJ1-3	TRBD1	TGTGCCACCAGCAGAGATAGGACAGGCTCTGGAAACACCATATATTTT	CATSRDRTGSGNTIYF
.	TRBV7-2	TRBJ1-2	TRBD1	TGTGCCAGCAGCTTTGGACAGGGTATCTATGGCTACACCTTC	CASSFGQGIYGYTF
once	TRBV6-5	TRBJ2-7	.	TGTGCCAGCAGTGAATCCGGGAACTACGAGCAGTACTTC	CASSESGNYEQYF
.	TRBV9	TRBJ2-1	TRBD2	TGTGCCAGCAGCGTAGCCCCACTAGCGGGAGTCTTTAATGAGCAGTTCTTC	CASSVAPLAGVFNEQFF
.	TRBV5-4	TRBJ2-1	.	TGTGCCAGCAGCCTACCACCCAGGGGCACCTACAATGAGCAGTTCTTC	CASSLPPRGTYNEQFF
few	TRBV19	TRBJ2-7	TRBD1	TGTGCCAGTAGAAAACCGGGACAGGGCACCTACGAGCAGTACTTC	CASRKPGQGTYEQYF
.	TRBV6-4	TRBJ2-1	TRBD1	TGTGCCAGCAGACCCGGGACAGGTGTTGGCAATGAGCAGTTCTTC	CASRPGTGVGNEQFF
.	TRBV9	TRBJ1-1	.	TGTGCCAGCAGCGGTTCGGGGTACACTGAAGCTTTCTTT	CASSGSGYTEAFF
.	TRBV6-5	TRBJ1-3	TRBD1	TGTGCCAGCAGTTACTCTCCAGGGGGCAATGGAAACACCATATATTTT	CASSYSPGGNGNTIYF
.	TRBV9	TRBJ2-7	TRBD2	TGTGCCAGCAGCCCTACTAGCGGGATTACCTACGAGCAGTACTTC	CASSPTSGITYEQYF
.	TRBV27	TRBJ2-5	.	TGTGCCAGCAGTTTATCGAATGGTGGCGGAGAGACCCAGTACTTC	CASSLSNGGGETQYF
.	TRBV5-8	TRBJ2-5	TRBD1	TGTGCCAGCAGCTTCTACAGGGGCCAAGAGACCCAGTACTTC	CASSFYRGQETQYF
.	TRBV27	TRBJ1-3	.	TGTGCCAGCAGACCCGGGCGGGGGTCTGGAAACACCATATATTTT	CASRPGRGSGNTIYF
.	TRBV5-1	TRBJ1-5	.	TGCGCCAGCCGTCGCATCGACGGCGGCCAGCCCCAGCATTTT	CASRRIDGGQPQHF
.	TRBV30	TRBJ2-7	.	TGTGCCTGCCACGGGTTAGGGGGCGAGCAGTACTTC	CACHGLGGEQYF
.	TRBV6-5	TRBJ2-7	TRBD2	TGTGCCAGCAGAGAGGGACTAGCGTACTCCTACGAGCAGTACTTC	CASREGLAYSYEQYF
few	TRBV14	TRBJ2-1	TRBD2	TGTGCCAGCAGCCTTGGACTAGCAAATGAGCAGTTCTTC	CASSLGLANEQFF
.	TRBV28	TRBJ2-5	.	TGTGCCAGCAGGTCGCTAGACGAGACCCAGTACTTC	CASRSLDETQYF
once	TRBV28	TRBJ1-2	.	TGTGCCTGCAGCACAGGCTATGGCTACACCTTC	CACSTGYGYTF
.	TRBV9	TRBJ2-1	TRBD2	TGTGCCAGCAGCGATCGACTAGCAGGCGAGCAGTTCTTC	CASSDRLAGEQFF
.	TRBV7-9	TRBJ1-5	TRBD1	TGTGCCAGCAGCTCAGGGGGGAGCAATCAGCCCCAGCATTTT	CASSSGGSNQPQHF
.	TRBV18	TRBJ1-2	.	TGTGCCAGCTCACCGGAGGGAACTAACTATGGCTACACCTTC	CASSPEGTNYGYTF
.	TRBV10-1	TRBJ1-4	.	TGCGCCAGCAGTGAGTCTTGTACCGGGAGGAATAATGAAAAACTGTTTTTT	CASSESCTGRNNEKLFF
few	TRBV6-5	TRBJ2-4	.	TGTGCCAGCAGTTACTCTAGCCGGGGAGGGGGGAACATTCAGTACTTC	CASSYSSRGGGNIQYF
.	TRBV19	TRBJ2-1	TRBD1	TGTGCCAGTAGTAGATGGACAGGGGGCAGGAATGAGCAGTTCTTC	CASSRWTGGRNEQFF
few	TRBV7-8	TRBJ2-7	.	TGTGCCAGCAGCCGTACGGACAGCTACGAGCAGTACTTC	CASSRTDSYEQYF
.	TRBV28	TRBJ2-7	.	TGTGCCACAGCACCGGGACATGCCTACGAGCAGTACTTC	CATAPGHAYEQYF
few	TRBV29-1	TRBJ2-3	TRBD2	TGCAGCGTTGTGGGGGGGGAAGATACGCAGTATTTT	CSVVGGEDTQYF
few	TRBV7-9	TRBJ2-3	.	TGTGCCAGCAGCTTAGAACAAATAAGAGATACGCAGTATTTT	CASSLEQIRDTQYF